The entry that follows covers one TCR beta chain sequence. Its target is unknown. Both 60 Vbeta primers and 13 Jbeta primers went into the PCR. Data came from immunoSEQ multiplex PCR; TCRdb stores just in-frame clones and leaves some out. The data hold over 60,000 clones, with 65% to 85% observed a single time. The data derive from a study of cytomegalovirus exposure and HLA in healthy donors. Study conclusions and caveats: In vitro confirmation showed a few CMV-associated chains to be CMV antigen specific.

The clonotype was recovered from a man aged 65 to 79 in good health and CMV-seronegative. Sequencing was performed on PBMCs.

CDR3 in DNA: TGTGCCAGCGTATCCCCTCTAGGGCGGGGATGGGAGCAGTACTTC. It is translated as CASVSPLGRGWEQYF. The V gene is TRBV28, the J gene TRBJ2-7, with a tentative D call TRBD2 (6 bases). The V gene's germline CDR1 is MDHEN and CDR2 SYDVKM. The CDR3 is 15 residues long. Deletions cut 8 bases from V and 7 bases from J, with 24 bases between.